The rows below give T cell receptor beta chains drawn from one sample of a study of blood T cell repertoires in COVID-19. The method was immunoSEQ multiplex PCR; TCRdb's version includes in-frame clones alone and lacks a portion of them. The sample holds 250,000 or so clones, roughly 81% seen once. Sequencing used PBMCs or T cells enriched from blood (not recorded which). The receptors stem from a woman in her 50s who had been exposed to COVID-19. Each CDR3 is given with its conserved first and last residue. A D gene is named only where the DNA matches it firmly. The size field is filled for only some rows; it gives once, few, many or a size class.

TRBV28,NA,TRBJ1-1,NA,CASRFGISGYTEAFF,TGTGCCAGCAGGTTCGGTATTTCGGGTTACACTGAAGCTTTCTTT
TRBV19,NA,TRBJ1-2,NA,CASSPRRGSPYGYTF,TGTGCCAGTAGTCCTAGGAGAGGATCCCCCTATGGCTACACCTTC
TRBV23-1,TRBD1,TRBJ2-7,NA,CASSHRDREFEQYF,TGCGCCAGCAGTCATCGGGACAGGGAATTCGAGCAGTACTTC
TRBV7-9,NA,TRBJ1-3,NA,CASSSALGLRNTIYF,TGTGCCAGCAGCTCAGCGTTGGGACTGAGAAACACCATATATTTT
TRBV4-1,NA,TRBJ1-3,NA,CASSQDWGRIQRTGNTIYF,TGCGCCAGCAGCCAAGATTGGGGCAGGATTCAAAGGACGGGAAACACCATATATTTT
TRBV5-1,TRBD1,TRBJ1-5,NA,CASKRSRQGGKVSNQPQHF,TGCGCCAGCAAGCGATCCCGACAGGGGGGTAAGGTTAGCAATCAGCCCCAGCATTTT
TRBV2,TRBD1,TRBJ2-2,many,CASRPQGAWGTGELFF,TGTGCCAGCAGACCCCAGGGGGCATGGGGCACCGGGGAGCTGTTTTTT
TRBV2,NA,TRBJ1-6,NA,CASSRSSYNSPLHF,TGTGCCAGCAGTCGGAGCTCCTATAATTCACCCCTCCACTTT
TRBV29-1,TRBD1,TRBJ1-2,NA,CSVERQGTGYGYTF,TGCAGCGTTGAAAGACAAGGGACAGGCTATGGCTACACCTTC
TRBV3-1/TRBV3-2,TRBD2,TRBJ2-2,NA,CASRVLAGGDTGELFF,TGTGCCAGCAGGGTACTAGCGGGGGGTGACACCGGGGAGCTGTTTTTT
TRBV28,NA,TRBJ1-1,NA,CASSFSRGRMNTEAFF,TGTGCCAGCAGTTTCTCGCGCGGGCGGATGAACACTGAAGCTTTCTTT
TRBV11-2,TRBD2,TRBJ2-1,NA,CASSLVLAGDNEQFF,TGTGCCAGCAGCTTAGTACTAGCGGGGGATAATGAGCAGTTCTTC
TRBV2,NA,TRBJ2-3,NA,CASSERDTQYF,TGTGCCAGCAGTGAACGAGATACGCAGTATTTT
TRBV29-1,NA,TRBJ1-5,few,CSVLGGSNQPQHF,TGCAGCGTGCTAGGAGGGAGCAATCAGCCCCAGCATTTT
TRBV6-4,TRBD1,TRBJ2-1,once,CASSDQEGGHEQFF,TGTGCCAGCAGTGACCAGGAAGGGGGCCATGAGCAGTTCTTC
TRBV2,TRBD1,TRBJ2-5,NA,CASKWRQGGEETQYF,TGTGCCAGCAAATGGCGACAGGGGGGAGAAGAGACCCAGTACTTC
TRBV28,NA,TRBJ1-6,NA,CATQTPNPGSNSPLHF,TGTGCCACCCAAACCCCAAACCCCGGGAGTAATTCACCCCTCCACTTT
TRBV7-9,NA,TRBJ1-1,once,CASSFDGYSAEAFF,TGTGCCAGCAGCTTCGACGGATATAGCGCTGAAGCTTTCTTT
TRBV5-4,TRBD2,TRBJ2-1,NA,CASLPRTSGGPSYNEQFF,TGTGCCAGCCTTCCTAGGACTAGCGGGGGACCCTCCTACAATGAGCAGTTCTTC
TRBV27,NA,TRBJ2-3,NA,CASSPDSTDTQYF,TGTGCCAGCAGTCCGGACTCCACAGATACGCAGTATTTT
TRBV6-4,TRBD2,TRBJ2-5,few,CASSLLGLAGPGETQYF,TGTGCCAGCAGTCTACTGGGACTAGCGGGGCCGGGGGAGACCCAGTACTTC
TRBV3-1/TRBV3-2,NA,TRBJ2-5,once,CASSPIREETQYF,TGTGCCAGCAGCCCCATACGGGAGGAGACCCAGTACTTC
TRBV21-1,NA,TRBJ2-3,once,CASSKTSGGTDTQYF,TGTGCCAGCAGCAAGACTAGCGGGGGCACAGATACGCAGTATTTT
TRBV6-5,NA,TRBJ1-2,NA,CATTDYGYTF,TGTGCCACTACGGACTATGGCTACACCTTC
TRBV13,NA,TRBJ2-5,NA,CASSRTIQETQYF,TGTGCCAGCAGCCGGACTATACAAGAGACCCAGTACTTC
TRBV7-6,NA,TRBJ1-2,NA,CASSPEAGNGWYGYTF,TGTGCCAGCTCTCCGGAGGCCGGGAACGGATGGTATGGCTACACCTTC
TRBV3-1/TRBV3-2,NA,TRBJ1-5,NA,CASSQTGLNQPQHF,TGTGCCAGCAGCCAGACAGGCCTTAATCAGCCCCAGCATTTT
TRBV6-5,NA,TRBJ2-1,NA,CASGARGAYNEQFF,TGTGCCAGTGGGGCTAGGGGCGCCTACAATGAGCAGTTCTTC
TRBV5-8,NA,TRBJ1-4,few,CASSLEGSRYEKLFF,TGTGCCAGCAGCTTAGAGGGCAGCAGATATGAAAAACTGTTTTTT
TRBV11-2,NA,TRBJ1-6,NA,CASSLARVMNSPLHF,TGTGCCAGCAGCTTAGCCAGGGTTATGAATTCACCCCTCCACTTT
TRBV5-5,NA,TRBJ2-5,NA,CASSSLTGRETQYF,TGTGCCAGCAGCTCGTTGACAGGGAGGGAGACCCAGTACTTC
TRBV9,NA,TRBJ2-1,NA,CASSVRRGDNEQFF,TGTGCCAGCAGCGTACGTCGCGGGGACAATGAGCAGTTCTTC
TRBV6-5,NA,TRBJ2-7,NA,CASSYSRWSSYEQYF,TGTGCCAGCAGTTACTCAAGGTGGAGCTCCTACGAGCAGTACTTC
TRBV13,TRBD1,TRBJ1-4,NA,CASSSGQGDEKLFF,TGTGCCAGCAGCTCGGGACAGGGGGATGAAAAACTGTTTTTT
TRBV6-1,TRBD2,TRBJ2-7,NA,CASSEAPSGGAYEQYF,TGTGCCAGCAGTGAAGCTCCTAGCGGGGGGGCTTACGAGCAGTACTTC
TRBV18,NA,TRBJ1-1,NA,CASSPLSGDTEAFF,TGTGCCAGCTCACCACTATCCGGGGACACTGAAGCTTTCTTT
TRBV5-1,NA,TRBJ2-1,NA,CASSFAPGQYEQFF,TGCGCCAGCAGCTTCGCTCCGGGACAATATGAGCAGTTCTTC
TRBV10-3,NA,TRBJ2-3,many,CATMRGTGTTDTQYF,TGTGCCACCATGAGGGGAACAGGGACCACAGATACGCAGTATTTT
TRBV5-4,TRBD2,TRBJ2-3,NA,CASSSRLAGGSVDTQYF,TGTGCCAGCAGCTCGAGACTAGCGGGGGGGTCGGTGGATACGCAGTATTTT
TRBV18,TRBD1,TRBJ2-5,NA,CASSPPTGQETQYF,TGTGCCAGCTCACCTCCGACAGGGCAAGAGACCCAGTACTTC
TRBV24-1,NA,TRBJ2-1,NA,CATSDRGTPTEGKQFF,TGTGCCACCAGTGACCGTGGGACTCCAACAGAAGGGAAGCAGTTCTTC
TRBV5-1,NA,TRBJ2-6,few,CASSLGGPGANVLTF,TGCGCCAGCAGCTTGGGAGGGCCTGGGGCCAACGTCCTGACTTTC
TRBV27,NA,TRBJ1-1,NA,CASSLKGGDAFF,TGTGCCAGCAGTTTAAAAGGCGGAGATGCTTTCTTT
TRBV4-1,NA,TRBJ1-1,NA,CASSQDNMGFTYTEAFF,TGCGCCAGCAGCCAAGATAATATGGGCTTTACATACACTGAAGCTTTCTTT
TRBV29-1,NA,TRBJ2-7,NA,CSVAAGRHEQYF,TGCAGCGTTGCGGCAGGAAGGCACGAGCAGTACTTC
TRBV6-5,NA,TRBJ1-6,few,CASMSGYNSPLHF,TGTGCCAGCATGAGCGGGTATAATTCACCCCTCCACTTT
TRBV24-1,TRBD2,TRBJ2-7,NA,CATSGGGSYEQYF,TGTGCCACCAGTGGCGGGGGTTCCTACGAGCAGTACTTC
TRBV7-2,NA,TRBJ2-7,NA,CASSFNLNYEQYF,TGTGCCAGCAGCTTTAATTTAAACTACGAGCAGTACTTC
TRBV28,TRBD2,TRBJ2-1,NA,CASRSERGGSNEQFF,TGTGCCAGCAGGTCCGAGCGGGGGGGAAGCAATGAGCAGTTCTTC
TRBV28,NA,TRBJ1-1,NA,CASSLPTKNTEAFF,TGTGCCAGCAGTCTCCCGACAAAGAACACTGAAGCTTTCTTT
TRBV7-9,TRBD1,TRBJ1-5,NA,CASAPTGGNQPQHF,TGTGCCAGCGCTCCCACAGGGGGTAATCAGCCCCAGCATTTT
TRBV7-2,NA,TRBJ1-5,few,CASSPRSGLQHF,TGTGCCAGCAGCCCCCGCTCAGGTCTTCAGCATTTT
TRBV7-3,NA,TRBJ1-1,NA,CASSLTGEAEAFF,TGTGCCAGCAGCTTAACCGGGGAGGCTGAAGCTTTCTTT
TRBV11-2,NA,TRBJ1-6,NA,CASSLARTANNSPLHF,TGTGCCAGCAGCTTAGCCCGGACAGCCAATAATTCACCCCTCCACTTT
TRBV15,TRBD1,TRBJ1-2,NA,CASSQGAIANYGYTF,TGTGCCAGCTCACAGGGGGCCATAGCTAACTATGGCTACACCTTC